This TCR beta chain stems from a study of vaccination and CD4 T cells after COVID-19. In this sample, this clonotype turned up once. Its antigen is currently unknown. CD4+ T cells that had been cultured provided DNA sequenced with the Oncomine TCR Beta short-read assay. Cultures of CD4+ T cells served as the source for extracting genomic DNA. TCRdb re-analysed the PCR reads in MiXCR, keeping a single row per CDR3 protein. The profile shows 20,000 or so distinct CDR3 sequences, 60% to 80% of them singletons. Treatment of the sample: roughly nine-day PBMC culture with coronavirus spike peptide pools or control peptides (ViraFEST assay). Via ViraFEST, peptide pools expanded antigen-specific T cells before TCR sequencing. Sequencing was performed on CD4+ T cells from blood, cultured in vitro. This TCR was recovered from a human donor who had recovered from COVID-19.

DNA for the CDR3: TGTGCCTGGAGTAAAGGGGCTAATTCACCCCTCCACTTT. It translates to CAWSKGANSPLHF. J is TRBJ1-6 and V is TRBV30, with D maybe TRBD1 (5 bases). The CDR3 spans 13 residues. V dropped 2 bases and J dropped 6 bases, with 8 bases sitting between them. Germline values: CDR1 GTSNPN, CDR2 SVGIG (reference sequence).